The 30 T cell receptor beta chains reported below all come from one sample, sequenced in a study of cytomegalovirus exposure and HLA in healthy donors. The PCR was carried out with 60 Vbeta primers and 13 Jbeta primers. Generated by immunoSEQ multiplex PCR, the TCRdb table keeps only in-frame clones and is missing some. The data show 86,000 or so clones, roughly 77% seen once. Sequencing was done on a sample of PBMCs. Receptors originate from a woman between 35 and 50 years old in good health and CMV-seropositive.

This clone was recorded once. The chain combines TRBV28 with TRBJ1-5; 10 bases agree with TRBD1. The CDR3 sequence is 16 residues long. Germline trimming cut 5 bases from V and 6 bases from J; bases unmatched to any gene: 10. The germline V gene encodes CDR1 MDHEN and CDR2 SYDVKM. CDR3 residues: CASSLRQGARGQPQHF. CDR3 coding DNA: TGTGCCAGCAGTCTAAGACAGGGGGCGCGGGGTCAGCCCCAGCATTTT.

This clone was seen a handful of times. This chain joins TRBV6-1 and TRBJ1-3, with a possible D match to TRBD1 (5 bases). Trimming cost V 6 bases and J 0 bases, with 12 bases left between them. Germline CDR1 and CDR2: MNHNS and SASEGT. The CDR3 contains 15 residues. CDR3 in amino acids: CASRQQDNSGNTIYF. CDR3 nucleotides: TGTGCCAGCAGACAACAGGACAACTCTGGAAACACCATATATTTT.

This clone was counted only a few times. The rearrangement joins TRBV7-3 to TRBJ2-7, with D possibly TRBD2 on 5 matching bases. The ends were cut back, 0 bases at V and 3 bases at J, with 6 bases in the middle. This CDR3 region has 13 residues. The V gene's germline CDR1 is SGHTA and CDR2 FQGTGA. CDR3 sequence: CASSLTLDYEQYF. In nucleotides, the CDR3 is TGTGCCAGCAGCTTAACACTAGACTACGAGCAGTACTTC.

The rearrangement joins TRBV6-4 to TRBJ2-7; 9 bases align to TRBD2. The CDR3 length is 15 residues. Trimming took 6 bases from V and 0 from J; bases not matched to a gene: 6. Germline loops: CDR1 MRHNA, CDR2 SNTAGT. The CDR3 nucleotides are TGTGCCAGCAGGGGCGGCGGGAGGGACTCCTACGAGCAGTACTTC. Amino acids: CASRGGGRDSYEQYF.

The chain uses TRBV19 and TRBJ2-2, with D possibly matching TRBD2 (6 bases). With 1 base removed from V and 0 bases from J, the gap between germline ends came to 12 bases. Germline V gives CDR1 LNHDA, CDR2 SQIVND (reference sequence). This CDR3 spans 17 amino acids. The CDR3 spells CASSIVRAGTNTGELFF. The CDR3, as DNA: TGTGCCAGTAGTATAGTCCGGGCGGGGACGAACACCGGGGAGCTGTTTTTT.

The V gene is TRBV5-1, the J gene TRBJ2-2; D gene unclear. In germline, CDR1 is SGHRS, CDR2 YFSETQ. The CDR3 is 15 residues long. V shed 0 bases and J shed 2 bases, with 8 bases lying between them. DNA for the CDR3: TGCGCCAGCAGCTTGGGTCTAGTAAACACCGGGGAGCTGTTTTTT. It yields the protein CASSLGLVNTGELFF.

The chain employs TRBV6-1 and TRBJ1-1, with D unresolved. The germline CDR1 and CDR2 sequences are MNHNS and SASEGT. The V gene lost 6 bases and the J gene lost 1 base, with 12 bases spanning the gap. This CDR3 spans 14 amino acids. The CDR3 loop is CASSRVVGNTEAFF. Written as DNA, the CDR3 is TGTGCCAGCAGCCGGGTTGTGGGGAACACTGAAGCTTTCTTT.

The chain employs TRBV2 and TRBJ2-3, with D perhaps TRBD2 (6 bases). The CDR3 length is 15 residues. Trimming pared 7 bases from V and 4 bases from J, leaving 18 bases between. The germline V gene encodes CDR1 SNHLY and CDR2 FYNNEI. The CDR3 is CASTPQGPGADTQYF. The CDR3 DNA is TGTGCCAGCACCCCCCAGGGACCGGGAGCAGATACGCAGTATTTT.

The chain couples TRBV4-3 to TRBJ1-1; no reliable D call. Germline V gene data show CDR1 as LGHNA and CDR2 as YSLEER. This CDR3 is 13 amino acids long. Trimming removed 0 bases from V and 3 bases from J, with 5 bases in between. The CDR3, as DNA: TGCGCCAGCAGCCAAGACACATACACTGAAGCTTTCTTT. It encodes CASSQDTYTEAFF.

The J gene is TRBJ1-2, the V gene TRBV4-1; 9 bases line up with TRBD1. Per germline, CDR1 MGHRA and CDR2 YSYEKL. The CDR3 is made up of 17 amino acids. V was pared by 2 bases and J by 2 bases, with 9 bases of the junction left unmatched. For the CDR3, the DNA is TGCGCCAGCAGCCAACCCCCGGGACAGGGAATCAACTATGGCTACACCTTC. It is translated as CASSQPPGQGINYGYTF.

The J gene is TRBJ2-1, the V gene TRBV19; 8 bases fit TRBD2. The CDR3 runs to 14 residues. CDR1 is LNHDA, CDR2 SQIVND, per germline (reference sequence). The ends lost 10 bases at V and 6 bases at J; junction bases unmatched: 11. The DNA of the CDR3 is TGTGCCACCGAGGGAGCGGGAGTTCGCAATGAGCAGTTCTTC. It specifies CATEGAGVRNEQFF.

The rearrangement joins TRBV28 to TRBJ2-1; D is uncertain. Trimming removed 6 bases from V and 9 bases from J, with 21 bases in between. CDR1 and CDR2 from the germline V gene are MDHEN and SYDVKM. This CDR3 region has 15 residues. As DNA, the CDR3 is TGTGCCAGCAGCTCTAGGATGCTCGTTGGTTTTGAGCAGTTCTTC. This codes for CASSSRMLVGFEQFF.

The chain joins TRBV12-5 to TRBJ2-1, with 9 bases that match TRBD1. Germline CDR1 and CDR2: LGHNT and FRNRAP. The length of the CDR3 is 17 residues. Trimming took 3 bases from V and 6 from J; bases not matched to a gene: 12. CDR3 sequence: CASGLALGQGGFNEQFF. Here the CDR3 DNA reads TGTGCTAGTGGTTTAGCATTGGGACAGGGAGGTTTCAATGAGCAGTTCTTC.

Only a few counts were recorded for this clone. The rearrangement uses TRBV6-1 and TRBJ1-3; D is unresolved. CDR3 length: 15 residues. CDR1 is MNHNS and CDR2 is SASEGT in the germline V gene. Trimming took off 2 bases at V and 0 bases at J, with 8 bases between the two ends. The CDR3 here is CASSELTSSGNTIYF. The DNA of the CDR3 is TGTGCCAGCAGTGAACTTACGAGCTCTGGAAACACCATATATTTT.

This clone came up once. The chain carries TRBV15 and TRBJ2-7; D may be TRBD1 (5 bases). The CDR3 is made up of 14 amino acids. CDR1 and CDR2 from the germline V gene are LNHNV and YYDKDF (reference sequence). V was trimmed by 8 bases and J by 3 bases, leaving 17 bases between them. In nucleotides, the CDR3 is TGTGCCACCCGCCGGGCAACAGGAAACTACGAGCAGTACTTC. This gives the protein CATRRATGNYEQYF. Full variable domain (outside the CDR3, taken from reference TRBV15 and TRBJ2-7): DAMVIQNPRYQVTQFGKPVTLSCSQTLNHNVMYWYQQKSSQAPKLLFHYYDKDFNNEADTPDNFQSRRPNTSFCFLDIRSPGLGDTAMYLCATRRATGNYEQYFGPGTRLTVT.

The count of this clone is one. CDR3 nucleotide sequence: TGTGCCAGCAGCCCTCTCCTAGCTAGTGAGCAGTTCTTC. Its translation: CASSPLLASEQFF. The V and J genes are TRBV28 and TRBJ2-1; perhaps TRBD2 as D (5 bases). The CDR3 extends over 13 amino acids. Trimming cost V 6 bases and J 9 bases, with 15 bases left between them. Germline V gives CDR1 MDHEN, CDR2 SYDVKM.

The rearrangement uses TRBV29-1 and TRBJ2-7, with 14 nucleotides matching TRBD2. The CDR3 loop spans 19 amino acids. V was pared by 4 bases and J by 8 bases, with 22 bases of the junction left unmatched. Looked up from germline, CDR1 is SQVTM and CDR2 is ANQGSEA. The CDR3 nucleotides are TGCAGCGTTGTGTCTGATCTGATGACTAGCGGGAGGGTCGGGCACCAGCAGTACTTC. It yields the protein CSVVSDLMTSGRVGHQQYF.

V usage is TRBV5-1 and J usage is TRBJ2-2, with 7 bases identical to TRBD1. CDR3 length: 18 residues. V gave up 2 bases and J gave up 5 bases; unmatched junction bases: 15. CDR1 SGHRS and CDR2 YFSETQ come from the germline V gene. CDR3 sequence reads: CASSFRWGQGDRTGELFF. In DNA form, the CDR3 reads TGCGCCAGCAGCTTTAGGTGGGGTCAGGGGGACCGAACCGGGGAGCTGTTTTTT.

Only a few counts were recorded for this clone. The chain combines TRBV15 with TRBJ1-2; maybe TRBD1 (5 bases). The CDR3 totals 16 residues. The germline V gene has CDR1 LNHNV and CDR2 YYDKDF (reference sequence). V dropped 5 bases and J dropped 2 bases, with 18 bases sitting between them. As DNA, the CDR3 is TGTGCCACCAGCCGCGACACAGGACGGTCGAACTATGGCTACACCTTC. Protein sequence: CATSRDTGRSNYGYTF.

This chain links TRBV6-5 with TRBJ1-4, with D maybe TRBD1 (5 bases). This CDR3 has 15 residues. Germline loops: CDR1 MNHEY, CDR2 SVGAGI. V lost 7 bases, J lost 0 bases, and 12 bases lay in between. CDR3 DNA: TGTGCCAGCAACCCAGGGCCCGCAACTAATGAAAAACTGTTTTTT. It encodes CASNPGPATNEKLFF.

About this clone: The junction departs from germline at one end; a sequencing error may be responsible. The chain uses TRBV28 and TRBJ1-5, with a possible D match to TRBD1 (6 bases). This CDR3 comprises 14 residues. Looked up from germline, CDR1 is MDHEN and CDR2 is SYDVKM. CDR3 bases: TGTGCCAGCAGCCTGGGGGCAGATCGGGCCCATTTGTATTTT. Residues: CASSLGADRAHLYF. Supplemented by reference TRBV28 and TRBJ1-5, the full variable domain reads DVKVTQSSRYLVKRTGEKVFLECVQDMDHENMFWYRQDPGLGLRLIYFSYDVKMKEKGDIPEGYSVSREKKERFSLILESASTNQTSMYLCASSLGADRAHLYFGDGTRLSIL.

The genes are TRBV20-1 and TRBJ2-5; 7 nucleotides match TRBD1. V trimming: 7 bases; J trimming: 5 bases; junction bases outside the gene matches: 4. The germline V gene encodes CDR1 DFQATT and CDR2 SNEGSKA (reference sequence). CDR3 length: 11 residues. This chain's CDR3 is CSVGGRETQYF. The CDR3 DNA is TGCAGTGTAGGGGGCAGGGAGACCCAGTACTTC.

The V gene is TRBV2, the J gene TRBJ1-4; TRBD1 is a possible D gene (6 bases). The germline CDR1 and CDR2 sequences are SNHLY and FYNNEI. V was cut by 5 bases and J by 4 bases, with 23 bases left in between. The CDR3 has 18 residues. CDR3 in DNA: TGTGCCAGCAGTCGAGAAACCGGGACATCCGGTGATAATGAAAAACTGTTTTTT. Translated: CASSRETGTSGDNEKLFF.

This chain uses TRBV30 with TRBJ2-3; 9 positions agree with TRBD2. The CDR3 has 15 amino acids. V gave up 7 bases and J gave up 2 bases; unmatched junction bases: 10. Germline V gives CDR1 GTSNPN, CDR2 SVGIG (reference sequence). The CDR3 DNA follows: TGTGCCTCCTGGGGCCTAGCGGGGACCACAGATACGCAGTATTTT. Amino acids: CASWGLAGTTDTQYF.

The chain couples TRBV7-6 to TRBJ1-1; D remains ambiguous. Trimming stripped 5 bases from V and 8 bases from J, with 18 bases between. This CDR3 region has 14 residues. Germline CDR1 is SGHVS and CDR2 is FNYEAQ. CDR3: CASSPSEGEMEAFF. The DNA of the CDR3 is TGTGCCAGCAGCCCTTCCGAGGGAGAAATGGAAGCTTTCTTT. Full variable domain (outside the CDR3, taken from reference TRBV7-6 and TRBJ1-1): GAGVSQSPRYKVTKRGQDVALRCDPISGHVSLYWYRQALGQGPEFLTYFNYEAQQDKSGLPNDRFSAERPEGSISTLTIQRTEQRDSAMYRCASSPSEGEMEAFFGQGTRLTVV.

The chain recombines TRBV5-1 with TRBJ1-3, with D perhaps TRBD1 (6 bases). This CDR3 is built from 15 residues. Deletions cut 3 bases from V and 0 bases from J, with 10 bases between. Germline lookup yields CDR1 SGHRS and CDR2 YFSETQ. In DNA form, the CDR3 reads TGCGCCAGCAGCTCAGGACAGCCCTCTGGAAACACCATATATTTT. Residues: CASSSGQPSGNTIYF.

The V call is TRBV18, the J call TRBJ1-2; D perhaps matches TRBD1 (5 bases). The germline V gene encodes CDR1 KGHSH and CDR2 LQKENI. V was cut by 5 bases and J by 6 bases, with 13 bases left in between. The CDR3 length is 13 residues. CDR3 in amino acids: CASSSPQGNGYTF. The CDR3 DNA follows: TGTGCCAGCTCATCCCCTCAGGGAAATGGCTACACCTTC.

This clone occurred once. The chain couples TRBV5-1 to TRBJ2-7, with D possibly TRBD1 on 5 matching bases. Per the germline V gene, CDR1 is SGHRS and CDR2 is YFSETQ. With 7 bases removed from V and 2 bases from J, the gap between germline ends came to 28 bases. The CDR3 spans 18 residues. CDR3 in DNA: TGCGCCAGCGGTCTCCCCCAACCCCAGGGTGGGTCCCCCTACGAGCAGTACTTC. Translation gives CASGLPQPQGGSPYEQYF.

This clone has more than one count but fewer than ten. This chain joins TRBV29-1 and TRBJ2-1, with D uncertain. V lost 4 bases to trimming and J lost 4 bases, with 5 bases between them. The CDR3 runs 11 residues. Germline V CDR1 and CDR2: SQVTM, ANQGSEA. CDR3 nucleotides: TGCAGCGTTGCTATATACAATGAGCAGTTCTTC. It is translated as CSVAIYNEQFF.

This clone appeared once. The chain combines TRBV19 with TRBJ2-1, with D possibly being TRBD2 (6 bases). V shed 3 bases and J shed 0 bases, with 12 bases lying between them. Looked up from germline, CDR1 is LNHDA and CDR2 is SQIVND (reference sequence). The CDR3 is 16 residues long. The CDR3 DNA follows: TGTGCCAGTAGTATGGCCGGGAGCAGCTCCTACAATGAGCAGTTCTTC. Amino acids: CASSMAGSSSYNEQFF.